What follows are 23 T cell receptor beta chains derived from one specimen sequenced in a study of shared clonotypes between healthy human individuals. Method: immunoSEQ multiplex PCR; TCRdb's copy keeps in-frame clones and lacks some. The table has about 1 million clones, roughly 75% seen once. The sequenced material came from memory CD4+ T cells sorted from blood. Sample subset: CD45RA-negative fraction. The receptors here all came from a man in his late teens or twenties in good health.

The chain employs TRBV6-1 and TRBJ2-7, with TRBD2 matching 10 bases. Germline CDR1 and CDR2: MNHNS and SASEGT. Trimming took 5 bases from V and 1 from J; bases not matched to a gene: 2. This CDR3 has 14 residues. In nucleotides, the CDR3 is TGTGCCAGCAGTTATAGCGGGGGGTCCTACGAGCAGTACTTC. Translated, it gives CASSYSGGSYEQYF.

The V call is TRBV7-3, the J call TRBJ2-7; D may be TRBD1 or TRBD2 (5 bases each). The V end was cut by 3 bases, the J end by 0 bases, with 12 bases between. CDR1 is SGHTA, CDR2 FQGTGA, per germline. The CDR3 has 15 residues. CDR3 sequence reads: CASSLDGGGSYEQYF. The CDR3 nucleotides are TGTGCCAGCAGCTTGGACGGTGGGGGCTCCTACGAGCAGTACTTC.

V is TRBV4-1 and J is TRBJ2-1; no clear D. V shed 4 bases and J shed 1 base, with 8 bases lying between them. This CDR3 has 14 residues. Per the germline V gene, CDR1 is MGHRA and CDR2 is YSYEKL. CDR3 sequence: CASSRTVSYNEQFF. The CDR3 DNA is TGCGCCAGCAGCCGCACGGTATCCTACAATGAGCAGTTCTTC.

This chain joins TRBV5-4 and TRBJ2-7; D may be TRBD1 or TRBD2 (5 bases each). Germline assignment: CDR1 SGHNT and CDR2 YYREEE (reference sequence). Trimming left V 3 bases short and J 10 bases short, with 20 bases between. The CDR3 is 14 amino acids. The CDR3 here is CASSSRGTDPRQYF. The CDR3 region has the DNA TGTGCCAGCAGCTCTCGTGGGACGGATCCCCGACAGTACTTC. Full variable domain (missing parts from reference TRBV5-4 and TRBJ2-7): ETGVTQSPTHLIKTRGQQVTLRCSSQSGHNTVSWYQQALGQGPQFIFQYYREEENGRGNFPPRFSGLQFPNYSSELNVNALELDDSALYLCASSSRGTDPRQYFGPGTRLTVT.

The rearrangement links TRBV7-2 to TRBJ2-3; 7 bases fit TRBD2. The ends lost 3 bases at V and 5 bases at J; junction bases unmatched: 2. Germline values: CDR1 SGHTA, CDR2 FQGNSA. The CDR3 covers 13 residues. CDR3 in amino acids: CASSFTGGDTQYF. The CDR3 DNA follows: TGTGCCAGCAGCTTCACGGGGGGAGATACGCAGTATTTT. Full variable domain (missing parts from reference TRBV7-2 and TRBJ2-3): GAGVSQSPSNKVTEKGKDVELRCDPISGHTALYWYRQSLGQGLEFLIYFQGNSAPDKSGLPSDRFSAERTGGSVSTLTIQRTQQEDSAVYLCASSFTGGDTQYFGPGTRLTVL.

This clone was counted ten times or more. J is TRBJ2-7 and V is TRBV30, with D unclear. Trimming took off 1 base at V and 0 bases at J, with 4 bases between the two ends. This CDR3 has 12 amino acids. Germline CDR1 GTSNPN, CDR2 SVGIG (reference sequence). The CDR3 bases are TGTGCCTGGAGTGGTCTCTCCTACGAGCAGTACTTC. It encodes CAWSGLSYEQYF.

The chain is built from TRBV10-3 and TRBJ1-3, with 9 bases identical to TRBD1. The germline CDR1 and CDR2 sequences are ENHRY and SYGVKD. V lost 6 bases, J lost 0 bases, and 3 bases stayed unmatched. CDR3 length: 15 amino acids. CDR3 loop: CAIRGQGSSGNTIYF. In DNA, the CDR3 is TGTGCCATCAGGGGACAGGGCTCCTCTGGAAACACCATATATTTT.

The chain employs TRBV5-1 and TRBJ1-2; D might be TRBD1 (5 bases). The CDR3 sequence is 14 residues long. Between the trimmed V and J ends, which lost 1 base and 6 bases, there was a span of 13 bases. CDR1 and CDR2 from the germline V gene are SGHRS and YFSETQ. The CDR3 spells CASSLYGGFDGYTF. CDR3 DNA: TGCGCCAGCAGCTTGTATGGGGGTTTCGATGGCTACACCTTC.

To note about this clone: This sequence may be a read error, since a much larger clone differs from it by one base. This sequence joins TRBV6-5 and TRBJ1-5; D is possibly TRBD1 (6 bases). Trimming shortened V by 6 bases and J by 2 bases, and 8 bases separated the two germline ends. Per germline, CDR1 MNHEY and CDR2 SVGAGI. There are 13 residues in the CDR3. CDR3 coding DNA: TGTGCCAGCAGGGGACACGGCAATCAGCCCCAGCATTTT. Protein product: CASRGHGNQPQHF.

This clone is a singleton in its sample. The chain employs TRBV2 and TRBJ1-1; weak D call: TRBD1 (5 bases). This CDR3 region has 15 residues. CDR1 and CDR2 from the germline V gene are SNHLY and FYNNEI. V shed 7 bases and J shed 0 bases, with 15 bases lying between them. The CDR3 DNA reads as TGTGCCAGCAAGATCGACCAGGGATTGAACACTGAAGCTTTCTTT. It yields the protein CASKIDQGLNTEAFF.

There are a few counts of this clone. This chain joins TRBV7-2 and TRBJ2-1, with 8 positions matching TRBD1. Germline V lookup: CDR1 SGHTA, CDR2 FQGNSA. This CDR3 has 13 amino acids. After removal of 8 bases from V and 8 bases from J, the junction contained 8 bases not matched to a gene. CDR3: CASGQGIAYEQFF. In DNA form, the CDR3 reads TGTGCCAGCGGACAGGGAATCGCCTATGAGCAGTTCTTC.

The chain joins TRBV27 to TRBJ2-2; 7 bases match TRBD1. Trimming removed 2 bases from V and 8 bases from J; junction bases left unmatched: 5. The CDR3 is made up of 14 amino acids. Germline V gene data show CDR1 as MNHEY and CDR2 as SMNVEV (reference sequence). CDR3 in DNA: TGTGCCAGCAGTTTAAGGCAGGGGGTAGGGGAGCTGTTTTTT. Protein: CASSLRQGVGELFF.

The CDR3 sequence: CASSDFRVTRETQYF. CDR3 sequence (DNA): TGTGCCAGCAGTGATTTTCGAGTAACCCGGGAGACCCAGTACTTC. The genes are TRBV2 and TRBJ2-5, with D uncertain. CDR3 length: 15 amino acids. Deletions cut 3 bases from V and 5 bases from J, with 16 bases between. Germline-derived CDR1 and CDR2 are SNHLY and FYNNEI.

The chain combines TRBV7-9 with TRBJ2-1, with 14 bases identical to TRBD2. Germline V gives CDR1 SEHNR, CDR2 FQNEAQ (reference sequence). Unmatched junction bases numbered 2, after V lost 5 bases and J lost 2 bases. The CDR3 length is 16 residues. The CDR3 is CASSRLAGGTYNEQFF. CDR3 DNA: TGTGCCAGCAGCCGACTAGCGGGGGGGACCTACAATGAGCAGTTCTTC. Looking up the rest from reference TRBV7-9 and TRBJ2-1 gives the full variable domain: DTGVSQNPRHKITKRGQNVTFRCDPISEHNRLYWYRQTLGQGPEFLTYFQNEAQLEKSRLLSDRFSAERPKGSFSTLEIQRTEQGDSAMYLCASSRLAGGTYNEQFFGPGTRLTVL.

The rearrangement joins TRBV5-1 to TRBJ2-7; possible D gene TRBD2, 6 bases. Germline values: CDR1 SGHRS, CDR2 YFSETQ. CDR3 size: 13 residues. Trimming took off 4 bases at V and 3 bases at J, with 11 bases between the two ends. CDR3 DNA sequence: TGCGCCAGCAGCCTGGGACTTATCTACGAGCAGTACTTC. This encodes CASSLGLIYEQYF.

The rearrangement links TRBV28 to TRBJ2-1, with 13 bases lining up with TRBD2. Trimming at V came to 8 bases and at J to 0 bases, leaving 4 bases not matched to a gene. Per the germline V gene, CDR1 is MDHEN and CDR2 is SYDVKM. CDR3 length equals 16 residues. The CDR3 sequence: CASGRTSGSSYNEQFF. The CDR3 DNA reads TGTGCCAGCGGCCGGACTAGCGGGAGCTCCTACAATGAGCAGTTCTTC.

This clone was counted many times. This sample includes further DNA sequences coding for the same CDR3. This chain links TRBV5-1 with TRBJ1-1, with D hard to call. V dropped 0 bases and J dropped 5 bases, with 11 bases sitting between them. Germline V gene sequence: CDR1 SGHRS, CDR2 YFSETQ. The CDR3 length is 14 residues. This chain's CDR3 is CASSLGQAGTEAFF. CDR3 bases: TGCGCCAGCAGCTTGGGTCAGGCGGGGACTGAAGCTTTCTTT.

The rearrangement uses TRBV6-5 and TRBJ1-2; maybe TRBD1 (5 bases). Trimming removed 7 bases at V and 8 bases at J, with 14 bases between. The germline CDR1 and CDR2 sequences are MNHEY and SVGAGI. This CDR3 spans 12 amino acids. CDR3: CASMGTSRGYTF. In DNA form, the CDR3 reads TGTGCCAGCATGGGGACCTCACGGGGCTACACCTTC.

This clone was observed at least ten times. In DNA, the CDR3 is TGTGCCAGCAGCTCCTACTTGGGCGAGCAGTACTTC. It translates to CASSSYLGEQYF. The chain is built from TRBV11-2 and TRBJ2-7; no firm D call. Trimming removed 4 bases at V and 6 bases at J, with 10 bases between. CDR3 size: 12 residues. Per germline, CDR1 SGHAT and CDR2 FQNNGV.

The V call is TRBV11-2, the J call TRBJ2-3, with D hard to call. Germline V gene data show CDR1 as SGHAT and CDR2 as FQNNGV. This CDR3 is 14 amino acids long. The germline V and J ends were trimmed by 1 base and 6 bases, with 11 bases remaining between them. The CDR3 spells CASSLGRKADTQYF. DNA for the CDR3: TGTGCCAGCAGCTTAGGCCGGAAAGCGGATACGCAGTATTTT.

The V call is TRBV5-4, the J call TRBJ2-1; 13 nucleotides line up with TRBD2. Germline values: CDR1 SGHNT, CDR2 YYREEE (reference sequence). The CDR3 runs to 16 residues. The V segment lost 2 bases and the J segment 8 bases; nucleotides outside the gene matches: 7. CDR3 protein: CASSLFGLAGADEQFF. The DNA for the CDR3 is TGTGCCAGCAGCTTATTCGGACTAGCGGGAGCTGATGAGCAGTTCTTC. The full variable domain, with the rest looked up from reference TRBV5-4 and TRBJ2-1, is ETGVTQSPTHLIKTRGQQVTLRCSSQSGHNTVSWYQQALGQGPQFIFQYYREEENGRGNFPPRFSGLQFPNYSSELNVNALELDDSALYLCASSLFGLAGADEQFFGPGTRLTVL.

The chain recombines TRBV11-2 with TRBJ2-2, with D possibly TRBD1 on 5 matching bases. The CDR3 is made up of 15 amino acids. Trimming stripped 2 bases from V and 4 bases from J, with 11 bases between. CDR1 is SGHAT, CDR2 FQNNGV, per germline. This CDR3 is CASSLNPTATGELFF. In DNA form, the CDR3 reads TGTGCCAGCAGCTTAAACCCGACAGCCACCGGGGAGCTGTTTTTT.

The J gene is TRBJ1-6, the V gene TRBV5-6; no clear D gene. CDR1 is SGHDT and CDR2 is YYEEEE in the germline V gene. V was trimmed by 6 bases and J by 5 bases, leaving 15 bases between them. The CDR3 has 15 residues. The CDR3 DNA reads as TGTGCCAGCAACCCCTCGGGATTTAATAATTCACCCCTCCACTTT. It specifies CASNPSGFNNSPLHF.